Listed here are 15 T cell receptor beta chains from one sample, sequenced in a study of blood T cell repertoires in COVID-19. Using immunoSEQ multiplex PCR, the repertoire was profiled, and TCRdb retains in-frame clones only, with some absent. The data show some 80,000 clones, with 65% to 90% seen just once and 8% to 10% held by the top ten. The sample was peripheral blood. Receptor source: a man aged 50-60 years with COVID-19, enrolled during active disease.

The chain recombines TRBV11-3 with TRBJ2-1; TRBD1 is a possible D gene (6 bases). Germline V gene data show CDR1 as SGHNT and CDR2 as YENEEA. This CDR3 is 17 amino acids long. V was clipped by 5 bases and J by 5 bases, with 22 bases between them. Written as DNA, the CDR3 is TGTGCCAGCAGCGTTAGCATCTGGGGGCAGGGCCACAATGAGCAGTTCTTC. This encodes CASSVSIWGQGHNEQFF. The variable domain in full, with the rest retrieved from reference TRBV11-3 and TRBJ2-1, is EAGVVQSPRYKIIEKKQPVAFWCNPISGHNTLYWYLQNLGQGPELLIRYENEEAVDDSQLPKDRFSAERLKGVDSTLKIQPAELGDSAVYLCASSVSIWGQGHNEQFFGPGTRLTVL.

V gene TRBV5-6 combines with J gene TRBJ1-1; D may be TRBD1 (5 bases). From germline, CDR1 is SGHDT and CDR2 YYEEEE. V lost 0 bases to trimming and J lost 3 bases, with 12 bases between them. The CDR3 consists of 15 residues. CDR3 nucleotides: TGTGCCAGCAGCTTGGCGGCAGGGTACCACACTGAAGCTTTCTTT. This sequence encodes CASSLAAGYHTEAFF.

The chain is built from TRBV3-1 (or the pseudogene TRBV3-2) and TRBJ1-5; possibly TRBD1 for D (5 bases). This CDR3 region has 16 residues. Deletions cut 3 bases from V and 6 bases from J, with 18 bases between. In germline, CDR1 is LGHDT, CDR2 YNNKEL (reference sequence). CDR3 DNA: TGTGCCAGCAGCCAGACCCGCCCGGGCGGGGGTCAGCCCCAGCATTTT. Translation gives CASSQTRPGGGQPQHF.

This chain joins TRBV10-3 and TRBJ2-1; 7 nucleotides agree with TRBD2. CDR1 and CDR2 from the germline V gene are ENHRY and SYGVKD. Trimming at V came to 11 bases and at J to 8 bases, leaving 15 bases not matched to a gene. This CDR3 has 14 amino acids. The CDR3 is CAVRPVGGADEQFF. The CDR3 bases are TGTGCCGTACGGCCCGTGGGAGGGGCCGATGAGCAGTTCTTC.

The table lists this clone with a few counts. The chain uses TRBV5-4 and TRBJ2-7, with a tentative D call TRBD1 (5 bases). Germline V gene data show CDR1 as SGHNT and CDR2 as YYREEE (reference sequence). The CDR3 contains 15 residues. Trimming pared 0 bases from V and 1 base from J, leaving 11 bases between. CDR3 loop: CASSLGGLGSYEQYF. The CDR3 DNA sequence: TGTGCCAGCAGCTTGGGGGGCTTGGGGTCCTACGAGCAGTACTTC.

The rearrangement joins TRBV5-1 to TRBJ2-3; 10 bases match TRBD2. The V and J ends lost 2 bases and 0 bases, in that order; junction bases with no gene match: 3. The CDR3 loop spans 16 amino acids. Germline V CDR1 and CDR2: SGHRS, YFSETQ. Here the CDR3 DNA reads TGCGCCAGCAGCTTTGGACTAGCGGATAGCACAGATACGCAGTATTTT. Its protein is CASSFGLADSTDTQYF.

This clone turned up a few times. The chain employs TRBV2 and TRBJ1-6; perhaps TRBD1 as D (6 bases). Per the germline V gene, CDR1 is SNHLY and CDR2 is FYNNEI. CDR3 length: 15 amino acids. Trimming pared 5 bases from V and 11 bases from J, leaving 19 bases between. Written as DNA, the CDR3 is TGTGCCAGCAGTACCCGTGACAGGTTTGGGCCACCCCTCCACTTT. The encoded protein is CASSTRDRFGPPLHF.

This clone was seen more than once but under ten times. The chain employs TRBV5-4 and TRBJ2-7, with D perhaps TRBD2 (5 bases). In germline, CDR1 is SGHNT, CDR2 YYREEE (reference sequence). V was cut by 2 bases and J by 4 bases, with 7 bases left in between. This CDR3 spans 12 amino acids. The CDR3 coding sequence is TGTGCCAGCAGCTTCTCGGGATACGAGCAGTACTTC. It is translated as CASSFSGYEQYF.

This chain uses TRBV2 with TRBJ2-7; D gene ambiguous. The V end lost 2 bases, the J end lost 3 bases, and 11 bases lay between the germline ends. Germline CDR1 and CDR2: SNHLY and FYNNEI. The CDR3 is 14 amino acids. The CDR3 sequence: CASSESSVDYEQYF. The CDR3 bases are TGTGCCAGCAGTGAATCGAGCGTCGACTACGAGCAGTACTTC.

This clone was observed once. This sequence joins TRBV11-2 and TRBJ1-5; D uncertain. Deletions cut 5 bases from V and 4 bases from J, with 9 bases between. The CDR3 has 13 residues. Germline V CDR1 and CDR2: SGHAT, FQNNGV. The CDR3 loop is CASSGGLNQPQHF. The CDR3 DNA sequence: TGTGCCAGCAGCGGCGGGCTGAATCAGCCCCAGCATTTT.

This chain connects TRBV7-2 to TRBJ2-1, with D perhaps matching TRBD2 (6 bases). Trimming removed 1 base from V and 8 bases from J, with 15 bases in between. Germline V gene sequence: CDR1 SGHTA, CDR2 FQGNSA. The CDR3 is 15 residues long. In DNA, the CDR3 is TGTGCCAGCAGCTTAGTAGGAGGGGCTGTGGATGAGCAGTTCTTC. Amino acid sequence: CASSLVGGAVDEQFF. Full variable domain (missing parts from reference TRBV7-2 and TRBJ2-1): GAGVSQSPSNKVTEKGKDVELRCDPISGHTALYWYRQSLGQGLEFLIYFQGNSAPDKSGLPSDRFSAERTGGSVSTLTIQRTQQEDSAVYLCASSLVGGAVDEQFFGPGTRLTVL.

CDR3 residues: CASSVTGAGNTEAFF. DNA of the CDR3: TGCGCCAGCAGCGTAACAGGGGCCGGGAACACTGAAGCTTTCTTT. V gene TRBV5-1 combines with J gene TRBJ1-1; 7 nucleotides line up with TRBD1. The germline V gene encodes CDR1 SGHRS and CDR2 YFSETQ. CDR3 length equals 15 residues. Trimming at V came to 4 bases and at J to 1 base, leaving 7 bases not matched to a gene.

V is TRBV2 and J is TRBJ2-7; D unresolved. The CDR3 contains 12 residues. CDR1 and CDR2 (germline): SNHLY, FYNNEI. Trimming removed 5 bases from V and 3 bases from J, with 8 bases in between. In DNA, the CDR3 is TGTGCCAGCAGTATTAGTTTCTACGAGCAGTACTTC. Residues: CASSISFYEQYF.

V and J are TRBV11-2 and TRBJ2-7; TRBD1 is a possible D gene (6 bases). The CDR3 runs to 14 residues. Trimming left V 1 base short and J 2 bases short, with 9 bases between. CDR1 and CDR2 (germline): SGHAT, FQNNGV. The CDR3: CASSLVTGPYEQYF. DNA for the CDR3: TGTGCCAGCAGCTTAGTAACAGGGCCCTACGAGCAGTACTTC.

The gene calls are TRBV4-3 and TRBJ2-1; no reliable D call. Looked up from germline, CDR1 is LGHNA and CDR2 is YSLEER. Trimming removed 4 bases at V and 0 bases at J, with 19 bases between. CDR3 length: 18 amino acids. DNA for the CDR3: TGCGCCAGCAGCCTCATACCACAGACGGCCAGCTCCTACAATGAGCAGTTCTTC. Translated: CASSLIPQTASSYNEQFF.